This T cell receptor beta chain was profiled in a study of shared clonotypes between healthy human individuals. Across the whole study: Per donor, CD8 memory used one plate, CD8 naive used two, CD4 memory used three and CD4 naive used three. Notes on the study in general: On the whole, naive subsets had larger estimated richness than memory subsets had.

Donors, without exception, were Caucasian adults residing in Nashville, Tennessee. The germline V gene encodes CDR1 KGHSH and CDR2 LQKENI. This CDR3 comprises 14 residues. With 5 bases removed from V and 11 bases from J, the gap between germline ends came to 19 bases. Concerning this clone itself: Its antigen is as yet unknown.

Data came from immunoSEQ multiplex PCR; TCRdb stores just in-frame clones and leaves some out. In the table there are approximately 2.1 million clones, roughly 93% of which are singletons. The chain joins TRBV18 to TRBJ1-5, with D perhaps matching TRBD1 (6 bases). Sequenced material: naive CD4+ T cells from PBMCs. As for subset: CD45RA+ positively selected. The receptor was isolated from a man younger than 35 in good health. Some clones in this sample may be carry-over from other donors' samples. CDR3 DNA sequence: TGTGCCAGCTCAAACGGACAGTCCATTTTTGCCCAGCATTTT. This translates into CASSNGQSIFAQHF.